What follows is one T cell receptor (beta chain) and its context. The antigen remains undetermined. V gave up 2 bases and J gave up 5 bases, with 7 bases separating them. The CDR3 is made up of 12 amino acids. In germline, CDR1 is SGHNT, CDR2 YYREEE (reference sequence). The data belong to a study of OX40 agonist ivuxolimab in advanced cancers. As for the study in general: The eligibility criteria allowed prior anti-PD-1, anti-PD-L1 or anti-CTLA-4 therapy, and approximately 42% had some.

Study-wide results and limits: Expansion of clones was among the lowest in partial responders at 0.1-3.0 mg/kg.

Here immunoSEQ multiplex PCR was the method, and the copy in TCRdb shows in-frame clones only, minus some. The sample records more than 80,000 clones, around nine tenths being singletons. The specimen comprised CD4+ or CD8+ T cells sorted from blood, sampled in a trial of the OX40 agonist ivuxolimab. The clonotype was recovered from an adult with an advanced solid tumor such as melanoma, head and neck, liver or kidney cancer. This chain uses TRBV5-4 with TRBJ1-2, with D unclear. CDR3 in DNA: TGTGCCAGCAGCTTCGAAGGATATGGCTACACCTTC. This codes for CASSFEGYGYTF.